The clone carrying this TCR beta chain was counted a few times. This CDR3 region has 15 residues. Trimming shortened V by 7 bases and J by 4 bases, and 19 bases separated the two germline ends. CDR1 and CDR2 (germline): LNHDA, SQIVND (reference sequence). Original processing notes: Reference gene primer amplification in the assay estimated nucleated cell counts. Profiling relied on immunoSEQ multiplex PCR, and the TCRdb table lists in-frame clones only, not all of them. V, J and clone size are taken as reported in that table, and D and trimming were inferred from the DNA itself. This sample yields 100,000 to 120,000 clones, of which around four fifths are seen a single time; roughly 4% belongs to the top ten. This record comes from a study of blood T cell repertoires in COVID-19. Overall study context: PBMCs, B-cell-depleted T cells, or T cells provided the cDNA or gDNA that made up the material.

The sequenced sample was peripheral blood. The receptor was derived from a woman aged 70-85 years with acute or convalescent COVID-19. This chain connects TRBV19 to TRBJ1-1; perhaps TRBD1 as D (6 bases). The CDR3 region has the DNA TGTGCCAGTACCCCATTAACAGGGTTCGGCACTGAAGCTTTCTTT. This codes for CASTPLTGFGTEAFF. The variable domain in full, with the rest retrieved from reference TRBV19 and TRBJ1-1, is DGGITQSPKYLFRKEGQNVTLSCEQNLNHDAMYWYRQDPGQGLRLIYYSQIVNDFQKGDIAEGYSVSREKKESFPLTVTSAQKNPTAFYLCASTPLTGFGTEAFFGQGTRLTVV.